The 7 T cell receptor beta chains below were found in one sample sequenced in a study of response to subunit inactivated influenza vaccine. TCRdb processed the RT-PCR reads anew with MiXCR; each CDR3 protein has one entry. Found here are under 850,000 distinct CDR3 sequences, around 20% of them singletons; the top ten hold about a tenth. The starting material was PBMCs from blood, obtained around 5 days after vaccination. Receptors were obtained from a man aged 45-65 years who received an inactivated influenza vaccine.

This chain connects TRBV12-3 or TRBV12-4 to TRBJ2-3; 7 bases match TRBD1. The CDR3 runs 13 residues. The V and J ends lost 5 bases and 8 bases, in that order; junction bases with no gene match: 7. The CDR3 loop is CASSRSRGSTQYF. CDR3 DNA: TGTGCCAGCAGTAGAAGCAGGGGGAGTACGCAGTATTTT.

This chain joins TRBV12-3 or TRBV12-4 and TRBJ2-2, with TRBD2 matching over 8 bases. V dropped 3 bases and J dropped 6; count of bases not matched to a gene: 9. The length of the CDR3 is 16 residues. The CDR3 is CASSFAGRAIAGELFF. Written as DNA, the CDR3 is TGTGCCAGCAGTTTTGCCGGGAGGGCCATCGCCGGGGAGCTGTTTTTT.

This clonotype has more than one count but fewer than ten. This chain links TRBV12-3 or TRBV12-4 with TRBJ2-3; a weak D match, TRBD2 (6 bases). Trimming pared 9 bases from V and 7 bases from J, leaving 14 bases between. This CDR3 has 12 amino acids. As DNA, the CDR3 is TGTGCCAGTACTTATAGCGGAAATACGCAGTATTTT. Amino acid sequence: CASTYSGNTQYF.

A few counts support this clonotype. This could be a read error, since a much larger clone is one nucleotide away. The J gene is TRBJ2-2, the V gene TRBV27, with TRBD2 as a possible D gene (5 bases). The CDR3 spans 12 residues. CDR1 and CDR2 from the germline V gene are MNHEY and SMNVEV (reference sequence). The CDR3 loop reads CAMMTGAGEPFF. The DNA for the CDR3 is TGTGCCATGATGACCGGCGCCGGGGAGCCGTTTTTT.

This clonotype was seen only a few times. The J gene is TRBJ1-5, the V gene TRBV5-1; a weak D match, TRBD1 (6 bases). The CDR3 is 13 residues long. Germline CDR1 reads SGHRS; CDR2 reads YFSETQ. The V gene lost 2 bases and the J gene lost 6 bases, with 9 bases spanning the gap. CDR3 DNA: TGCGCCAGCAGCTTCACAGGGCTTCAGCCCCAGCATTTT. It is translated as CASSFTGLQPQHF.

This clonotype was seen only a few times. The chain couples TRBV7-2 to TRBJ2-1; 11 bases align to TRBD2. The CDR3 runs 16 residues. Germline trimming cut 1 base from V and 5 bases from J; bases unmatched to any gene: 4. Germline V lookup: CDR1 SGHTA, CDR2 FQGNSA. CDR3 in DNA: TGTGCCAGCAGCTTAGGTATAGCGGGGGGGCACAATGAGCAGTTCTTC. Residues: CASSLGIAGGHNEQFF. The full variable domain, completed using reference TRBV7-2 and TRBJ2-1, is GAGVSQSPSNKVTEKGKDVELRCDPISGHTALYWYRQSLGQGLEFLIYFQGNSAPDKSGLPSDRFSAERTGGSVSTLTIQRTQQEDSAVYLCASSLGIAGGHNEQFFGPGTRLTVL.

The chain combines TRBV12-5 with TRBJ2-5; unclear D gene. The germline V gene has CDR1 LGHNT and CDR2 FRNRAP. The V end was cut by 1 base, the J end by 3 bases, with 3 bases between. CDR3 length equals 12 residues. CDR3 sequence: CASGLGEETQYF. In nucleotides, the CDR3 is TGTGCTAGTGGTTTGGGGGAAGAGACCCAGTACTTC.